Presented here are 17 T cell receptor beta chains from one specimen sequenced in a study of control samples from healthy donors and cancer patients. This table comes from immunoSEQ multiplex PCR, and its TCRdb copy is limited to in-frame clones, with some not included. This table has 95,000 to 100,000 clones, roughly 91% appearing once. Sequenced material: blood. The receptor source for this set is a man under 40 in good health.

The chain links TRBV11-3 to TRBJ2-7; possibly TRBD2 for D (6 bases). V was cut by 1 base and J by 1 base, with 11 bases left in between. The CDR3 runs 15 residues. The germline V gene encodes CDR1 SGHNT and CDR2 YENEEA. CDR3: CASSLGDSGSYEQYF. CDR3 DNA: TGTGCCAGCAGCTTAGGAGATAGCGGATCCTACGAGCAGTACTTC.

This clone was picked up one time. This chain uses TRBV15 with TRBJ2-7; 10 nucleotides align to TRBD1. The CDR3 loop spans 15 amino acids. Trimming cost V 1 base and J 3 bases; bases outside gene matches: 3. CDR1 and CDR2 (germline): LNHNV, YYDKDF (reference sequence). The CDR3 coding sequence is TGTGCCACCAGCAGAGGACAGGGGGCGGGCTACGAGCAGTACGTC. It codes for CATSRGQGAGYEQYV.

The rearrangement uses TRBV5-1 and TRBJ1-4; a weak D match, TRBD1 (5 bases). The CDR3 is made up of 15 amino acids. The V end lost 0 bases, the J end lost 8 bases, and 14 bases lay between the germline ends. The germline V gene has CDR1 SGHRS and CDR2 YFSETQ. CDR3 residues: CASSLAPGLGEKLFF. Here the CDR3 DNA reads TGCGCCAGCAGCTTGGCACCGGGGCTGGGGGAAAAACTGTTTTTT.

The chain couples TRBV19 to TRBJ2-7, with TRBD1 identical over 8 bases. The germline V gene encodes CDR1 LNHDA and CDR2 SQIVND (reference sequence). The CDR3 runs 14 residues. The ends lost 10 bases at V and 2 bases at J; junction bases unmatched: 10. The CDR3 nucleotides are TGTGCCAATCTTTCCCGGGACAGGCCCTACGAGCAGTACGTC. Translating it yields CANLSRDRPYEQYV.

The V call is TRBV12-5, the J call TRBJ2-5; D perhaps matches TRBD1 (7 bases). The V end was cut by 6 bases, the J end by 3 bases, with 11 bases between. This CDR3 contains 13 residues. The germline gives CDR1 LGHNT, CDR2 FRNRAP. The CDR3 nucleotides are TGTGCTAGTGGGGGCAGGGGGGAAGAGACCCAGTACTTC. Protein product: CASGGRGEETQYF.

The chain is built from TRBV27 and TRBJ2-5; tentatively, D is TRBD1 (6 bases). Trimming left V 6 bases short and J 3 bases short, with 14 bases between. This CDR3 comprises 14 residues. Germline V gene lookup returns CDR1 MNHEY and CDR2 SMNVEV (reference sequence). This CDR3 reads CASRSRTVKETQYF. CDR3 nucleotides: TGTGCCAGCAGATCAAGGACAGTAAAAGAGACCCAGTACTTC.

The chain has TRBV10-1 and TRBJ2-3; D remains ambiguous. The germline V gene has CDR1 WNHNN and CDR2 SYGVQD (reference sequence). The CDR3 runs to 15 residues. The V gene lost 5 bases and the J gene lost 3 bases, with 15 bases spanning the gap. The CDR3 here is CASSYHSPNTDTQYF. In DNA form, the CDR3 reads TGCGCCAGCAGTTATCACAGCCCGAATACAGATACGCAGTATTTT.

The chain has TRBV10-3 and TRBJ1-2; no definite D call. CDR3 size: 11 residues. V lost 7 bases to trimming and J lost 8 bases, with 11 bases between them. In germline, CDR1 is ENHRY, CDR2 SYGVKD. CDR3 nucleotide sequence: TGTGCCATCAAATTCGACTCAGGCTACACCTTC. Protein: CAIKFDSGYTF.

Concerning this clone itself: The same CDR3 arises from other DNA sequences in this sample as well. The V call is TRBV4-1, the J call TRBJ1-1, with a possible D match to TRBD1 (6 bases). Between the trimmed V and J ends, which lost 2 bases and 5 bases, there was a span of 18 bases. Germline CDR1 MGHRA, CDR2 YSYEKL. The CDR3 contains 16 residues. The CDR3 loop is CASSQPWGARGTEAFF. CDR3 nucleotide sequence: TGCGCCAGCAGCCAACCCTGGGGGGCGCGAGGGACTGAAGCTTTCTTT.

The gene calls are TRBV30 and TRBJ1-1, with D possibly being TRBD1 (6 bases). The germline V gene has CDR1 GTSNPN and CDR2 SVGIG (reference sequence). The CDR3 has 12 residues. Between the trimmed V and J ends, which lost 3 bases and 7 bases, there was a span of 12 bases. CDR3 amino acids: CAWRGGSFEAFF. The CDR3 coding sequence is TGTGCCTGGAGAGGGGGTTCGTTTGAAGCTTTCTTT.

The chain carries TRBV7-3 and TRBJ2-3; TRBD2 might be the D (6 bases). CDR3 length equals 14 residues. Trimming left V 4 bases short and J 3 bases short, with 11 bases between. Looked up from germline, CDR1 is SGHTA and CDR2 is FQGTGA. For the CDR3, the DNA is TGTGCCAGCAGCTCCGCCGGGACTACAGATACGCAGTATTTT. This sequence encodes CASSSAGTTDTQYF. Looking up the rest from reference TRBV7-3 and TRBJ2-3 gives the full variable domain: GAGVSQTPSNKVTEKGKYVELRCDPISGHTALYWYRQSLGQGPEFLIYFQGTGAADDSGLPNDRFFAVRPEGSVSTLKIQRTERGDSAVYLCASSSAGTTDTQYFGPGTRLTVL.

The V and J genes are TRBV6-2 or TRBV6-3 and TRBJ2-7; 8 bases map to TRBD2. Germline-derived CDR1 and CDR2 are MNHEY and SVGEGT. Germline trimming cut 2 bases from V and 6 bases from J; bases unmatched to any gene: 9. This CDR3 is 15 amino acids long. CDR3 sequence (DNA): TGTGCCAGCAGTTACGGGGGAGCGGGAGTCGGCGAGCAGTACTTC. As protein: CASSYGGAGVGEQYF.

V gene TRBV5-6 combines with J gene TRBJ2-7; D is ambiguous. Trimming left V 5 bases short and J 1 base short, with 10 bases between. The CDR3 length is 13 residues. Per the germline V gene, CDR1 is SGHDT and CDR2 is YYEEEE. The CDR3 spells CASSRRVSYEQYV. DNA for the CDR3: TGTGCCAGCAGTCGCCGGGTGTCCTACGAGCAGTACGTC.

V gene TRBV30 combines with J gene TRBJ2-7; possibly TRBD2 for D (5 bases). There are 12 residues in the CDR3. The germline V gene encodes CDR1 GTSNPN and CDR2 SVGIG (reference sequence). V was cut by 0 bases and J by 6 bases, with 9 bases left in between. CDR3 in DNA: TGTGCCTGGAGTGTACCTGGAGGCGAGCAGTACTTC. Translated: CAWSVPGGEQYF.

The V and J genes are TRBV9 and TRBJ1-2; maybe TRBD1 (6 bases). The CDR3 runs to 15 residues. Germline CDR1 SGDLS, CDR2 YYNGEE. With 0 bases removed from V and 9 bases from J, the gap between germline ends came to 18 bases. CDR3 amino acids: CASSVAPDSSLSYTF. In DNA, the CDR3 is TGTGCCAGCAGCGTAGCCCCGGACAGTTCGCTAAGCTACACCTTC. The full variable domain, with the rest looked up from reference TRBV9 and TRBJ1-2, is DSGVTQTPKHLITATGQRVTLRCSPRSGDLSVYWYQQSLDQGLQFLIQYYNGEERAKGNILERFSAQQFPDLHSELNLSSLELGDSALYFCASSVAPDSSLSYTFGSGTRLTVV.

As regards this clone: The conserved final phenylalanine or tryptophan is absent from the CDR3, which likely points to a read error. CDR3 sequence: CASRAGYSEAFL. DNA of the CDR3: TGTGCCAGCAGGGCCGGGTACAGCGAAGCTTTCCTT. The rearrangement links TRBV4-2 to TRBJ1-1; no definite D call. This CDR3 has 12 amino acids. CDR1 is LGHNA, CDR2 YNFKEQ, per germline. V gave up 6 bases and J gave up 8 bases, with 13 bases separating them.

The chain joins TRBV5-1 to TRBJ2-2; possible D gene TRBD1, 6 bases. Germline loops: CDR1 SGHRS, CDR2 YFSETQ. Trimming took 0 bases from V and 6 from J, leaving 9 bases between them. This CDR3 comprises 14 residues. This CDR3 reads CASSLDPGAGELFF. Here the CDR3 DNA reads TGCGCCAGCAGCTTGGATCCAGGGGCCGGGGAGCTGTTTTTT.